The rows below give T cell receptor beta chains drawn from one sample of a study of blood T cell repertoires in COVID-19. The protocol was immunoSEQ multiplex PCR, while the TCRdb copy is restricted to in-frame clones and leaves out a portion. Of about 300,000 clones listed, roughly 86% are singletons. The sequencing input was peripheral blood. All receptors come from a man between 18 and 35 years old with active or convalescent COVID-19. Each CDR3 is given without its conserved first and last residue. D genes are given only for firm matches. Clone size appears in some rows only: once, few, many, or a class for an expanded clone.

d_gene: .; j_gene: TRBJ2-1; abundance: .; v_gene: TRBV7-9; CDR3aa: ASSPGRGRENEQF
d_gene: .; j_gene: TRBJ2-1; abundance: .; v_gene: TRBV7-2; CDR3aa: ASSLQTSVEQF
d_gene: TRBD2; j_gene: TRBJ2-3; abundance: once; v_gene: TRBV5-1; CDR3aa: ASSQTSGGALDTQY
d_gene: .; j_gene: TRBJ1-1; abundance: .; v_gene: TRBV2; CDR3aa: ASGMTGRRTEAF
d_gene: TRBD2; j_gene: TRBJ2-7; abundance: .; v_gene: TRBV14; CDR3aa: ASSHGLAGSSYEQY
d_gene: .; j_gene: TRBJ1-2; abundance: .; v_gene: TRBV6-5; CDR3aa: ASRGAGAYGYT
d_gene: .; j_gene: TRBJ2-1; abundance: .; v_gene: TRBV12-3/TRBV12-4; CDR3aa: ASSPRQWNEQF
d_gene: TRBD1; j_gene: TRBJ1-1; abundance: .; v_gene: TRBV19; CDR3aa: ASSIGQGAMNTEAF
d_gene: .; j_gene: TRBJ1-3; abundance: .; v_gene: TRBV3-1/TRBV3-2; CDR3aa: ASSQDRRKQGSENTIY
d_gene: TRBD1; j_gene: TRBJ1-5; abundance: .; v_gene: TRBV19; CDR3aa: ASRDRGSQPQH
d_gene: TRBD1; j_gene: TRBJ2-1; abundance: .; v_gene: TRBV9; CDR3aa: ASSDLGTGTSEQF
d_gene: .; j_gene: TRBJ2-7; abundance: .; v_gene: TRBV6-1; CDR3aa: ASSDGQNYEQY
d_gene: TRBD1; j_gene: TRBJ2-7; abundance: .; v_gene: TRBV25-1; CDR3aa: ASSTGTGAYEQY
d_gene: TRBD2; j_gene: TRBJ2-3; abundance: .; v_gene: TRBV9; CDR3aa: ASSVGSGGLTDTQY
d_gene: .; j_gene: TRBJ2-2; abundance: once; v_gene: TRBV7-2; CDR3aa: ASSRTGELF
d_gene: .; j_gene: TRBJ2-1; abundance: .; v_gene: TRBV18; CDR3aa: ASSLRGSSYNEQF
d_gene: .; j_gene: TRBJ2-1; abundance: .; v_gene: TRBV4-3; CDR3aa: ASSQDVGGMSYNEQF
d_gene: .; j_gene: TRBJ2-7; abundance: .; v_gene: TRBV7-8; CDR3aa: ASSGPSSYEQY
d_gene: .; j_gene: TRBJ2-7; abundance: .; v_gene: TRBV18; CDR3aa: ASSPRAGVDEQY
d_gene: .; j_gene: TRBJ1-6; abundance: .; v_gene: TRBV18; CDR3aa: ASSPRPPGQQAFNSPLH